The sequence of this T cell receptor beta chain was determined in a study of shared clonotypes between healthy human individuals. As regards this clone: Antigen specificity is unknown.

Study-wide results and limits: Deeper or shallower sequencing was expected to change how clonotypes are shared among donors.

TCRdb's table, derived via immunoSEQ multiplex PCR, lists solely in-frame clones and lacks some. The profile shows about 2.3 million clones, approximately 90% of them singletons. The J segment lost 0 bases and the V segment lost 2 bases, leaving 5 bases of the junction unmatched. Germline loops: CDR1 SGHRS, CDR2 YFSETQ. CDR3 length equals 16 residues. Specimen: naive CD4+ T cells from PBMCs. As to subset: CD45RA+ positively selected. The TCR was taken from a man aged 18 to 35 in good health. Some clones in this sample may be carry-over from other donors' samples. This chain connects TRBV5-1 to TRBJ2-1; 7 nucleotides line up with TRBD2. CDR3 sequence: CASSLATSVSYNEQFF. The CDR3 DNA follows: TGCGCCAGCAGCTTAGCTACTAGCGTCTCCTACAATGAGCAGTTCTTC. The variable domain in full, with the rest retrieved from reference TRBV5-1 and TRBJ2-1, is KAGVTQTPRYLIKTRGQQVTLSCSPISGHRSVSWYQQTPGQGLQFLFEYFSETQRNKGNFPGRFSGRQFSNSRSEMNVSTLELGDSALYLCASSLATSVSYNEQFFGPGTRLTVL.